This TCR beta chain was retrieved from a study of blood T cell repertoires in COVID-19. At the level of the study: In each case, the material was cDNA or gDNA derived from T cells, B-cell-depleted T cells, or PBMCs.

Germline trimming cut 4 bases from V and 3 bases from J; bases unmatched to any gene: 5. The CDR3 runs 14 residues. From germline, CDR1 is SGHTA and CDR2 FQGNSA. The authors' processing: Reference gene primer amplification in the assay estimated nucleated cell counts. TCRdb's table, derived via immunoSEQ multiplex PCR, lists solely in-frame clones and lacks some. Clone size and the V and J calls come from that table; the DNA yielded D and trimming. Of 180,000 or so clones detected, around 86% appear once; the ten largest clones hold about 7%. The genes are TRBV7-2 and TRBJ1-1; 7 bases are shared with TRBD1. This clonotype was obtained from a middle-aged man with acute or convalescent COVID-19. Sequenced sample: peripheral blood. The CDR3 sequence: CASSSRQGYTEAFF. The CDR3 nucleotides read TGTGCCAGCAGCTCGCGACAGGGCTACACTGAAGCTTTCTTT.